The present T cell receptor (beta chain) was sequenced within a study of technical replicates of blood from a few donors. Only in-frame clones appear in the TCRdb table, and some are missing; sequencing was by immunoSEQ multiplex PCR. Among around 90,000 clones listed, 85% to 95% were seen once. There are 14 residues in the CDR3. J was trimmed by 7 bases and V by 6 bases; bases with no gene match: 6. Germline V gene lookup returns CDR1 KGHSH and CDR2 LQKENI. The sequence came from a human donor in good health. Sequenced material: T cells isolated from PBMCs. The chain couples TRBV18 to TRBJ2-2; 9 nucleotides align to TRBD1. In DNA form, the CDR3 reads TGTGCCAGCTCTTTGGACAGGGGCATCGGGGAGCTGTTTTTT. This gives the protein CASSLDRGIGELFF.